This T cell receptor (beta chain) was sequenced in a study of cytomegalovirus exposure and HLA in healthy donors (dated by TCRdb to 2017 to 2019). Broadly, across the study: An earlier analysis of 587 of the donors reported under 300 Gb of sequence data and 117 million unique TCR beta sequences obtained from some 170 million T cells. An early release covering roughly 640 HLA-typed donors comprised about 290 gigabases of sequencing data and approximately 85 million unique TCR sequences. Of the roughly 410 genotyped donors, more than 75% were placed in the genetic ancestry cluster associated with self-reported Caucasian donors. The study aimed to test whether cataloging public T cell receptors could reveal signatures of past pathogen exposure. Using immunosequencing, the study profiled T cell repertoires from 550 to 750 subjects and related those repertoires to cytomegalovirus serostatus. A separate validation cohort of 100 to 150 different subjects was used in addition to the roughly 670-subject first cohort. To predict cytomegalovirus infection status, the study combined high-throughput TCR immunosequencing, statistical association of individual TCRs with disease status, and machine learning. A later analysis re-analyzed previously published TCR beta repertoires from approximately 670 donors and added high-resolution HLA genotyping to study TCR occurrence patterns. In the later analysis, no new phenotypic data were used to find candidate immune exposures; instead, reliance was placed on TCR beta sequences and their occurrence across donors. In an earlier analysis of 550 to 700 of the donors, high-throughput TCR beta sequencing was used to judge whether each TCR beta V gene segment behaved as functional or pseudogenic. Alongside the repertoire data, information on donor age, sex, ethnicity and CMV serostatus was compiled. A later genetic analysis used genome-wide SNP genotypes for about 55% of the 666 donors, treating that subset as a discovery cohort. All discovery cohort repertoires had been generated on a single sequencing platform. HLA typing covered class I and class II loci at four-digit resolution. The number of typed donors differed by locus: roughly 629-630 for A, B, C, DRB1 and DQB1; approximately 530 for DQA1; some 610 for DPA1; and around 450 for DPB1. Roughly 5 DR-DQ haplotypes were handled as single units for association and clustering, since linkage in the cohort was strong. Among about 400 genotyped donors of the cohort, an average of around 220,000 unique TCR beta nucleotide sequences was sequenced per donor, of which 15% to 20% were non-productive.

CDR1 and CDR2 are drawn from the germline V gene: ENHRY, SYGVKD. Deletion took 2 bases off V and 0 bases off J, with a span of 9 bases between the germline ends. The CDR3 numbers 15 residues from cysteine through phenylalanine. The CDR3 DNA has 45 bases and is translated from base 1. The cohort was made up of about 670 healthy bone marrow donors. Cohort members were all nominally healthy when sampled, although unrecorded immune exposures were likely present. The donor was CMV seronegative and was included in the group of a few hundred seronegative cohort members. A peripheral blood sample was collected from each donor, and TCR beta sequencing was performed on peripheral blood mononuclear cells. Genomic DNA was extracted from the blood cell samples with the Qiagen DNeasy Blood Extraction Kit. The method was the immunoSEQ multiplex PCR assay. The multiplex PCR relied on a mix of 60 forward primers for TCR Vbeta segments and 13 reverse primers for TCR Jbeta segments. A multiplex PCR assay on genomic DNA amplified the CDR3 region of rearranged TCR beta genes. The Illumina HiSeq System was used to sequence the amplified TCR beta libraries as 87-base-pair reads. Regarding the original processing steps: A later analysis counted around 72 million unique TCR beta chains across the 650 to 700 repertoires, and roughly 9.9 million of these chains were shared by at least two donors. Raw reads were error-corrected and collapsed into unique sequences by a nearest-neighbor algorithm in which closely related sequences were merged to remove PCR and sequencing errors. To assign V, D and J gene segments, CDR3 sequences were aligned to IMGT reference sequences. Each retained sequence needed at least a six-nucleotide match to both a V gene segment and a J gene segment. Rearrangements were classified as productive when the CDR3 lacked stop codons and remained in frame with V and J, and all other rearrangements were classified as non-productive. CDR3 was defined by IMGT convention, running from the second conserved V-encoded cysteine to the conserved J-encoded phenylalanine. The earlier analysis of about 590 of the donors excluded sequences that lacked an unambiguous match to a single V gene segment. In an earlier analysis of 587 of the donors, V segments were called functional above 56.7% productive rearrangements and were called segregating when the between-donor standard deviation exceeded 5%. A statistical classification framework was built to diagnose cytomegalovirus status from the catalog of TCR beta chain sequences. A later analysis assigned V and J genes by comparing TCR nucleotide sequences with IMGT/GENE-DB human TR gene sequences. Using the TCRdist pipeline, a later analysis assigned CDR3 sequences along with most-parsimonious VDJ recombination scenarios. In a later analysis, each TCR beta chain was defined by its CDR3 amino acid sequence together with its V-gene family, and reads lacking a unique V-gene family were excluded. A later analysis removed 592 highly shared, low-generation-probability nucleotide sequences to deal with suspected cross-contamination and a sequencing artifact. For each public chain, a later analysis derived a clonal expansion index from normalized ranks of inferred template counts within each repertoire. In a later analysis, generation probabilities were computed with a VDJ recombination model fitted to out-of-frame rearrangements, and the resulting probabilities were checked against IGoR. In a later analysis, hypergeometric tests were used to score TCR-TCR, TCR-HLA and TCR-CMV co-occurrence, with a repertoire-size bias correction applied to TCR pairs. To estimate false discovery rates, a later analysis permuted the HLA or CMV assignments 20 times. A later analysis grouped co-occurring TCRs with DBSCAN, adding TCRdist sequence similarity when clustering within HLA-allele-positive subsets. For co-occurrence clustering, repertoires with fewer than 30,000 or more than 120,000 public chains were excluded, along with roughly 5 repertoires with anomalous nucleotide sharing. TCRdb took over this immuneACCESS table, retaining in-frame rearrangements with V and J assigned. Such tables are incomplete; in checked studies, under half of the missing clones stem from an unresolved V gene, and the remainder is unexplained. V and J calls and clone size are as listed in that table; D and trimming were resolved from the DNA. A total of 200,000 to 300,000 clones appear in this sample, about 85% of them only once. The ten largest clones take up roughly 0.22% of the sample.

Comments on this clone: Its antigen remains unidentified. No much larger clone is present one base from it, and per-base qualities are unavailable.

Overall study results and their limits: Roughly uniform sequencing depth across donors was assumed in presence/absence analyses, although this assumption may not hold. The sequencing pipeline was judged likely to have produced a cluster of highly shared sequence variants as a technical artifact. For the cohort, immune exposure information was limited to CMV serostatus. The earlier analysis of 587 of the donors excluded roughly 17 rarely observed V segments, including chromosome 9 orphons, because counts were too low. In a later analysis, most CMV-associated TCR beta chains were found to appear HLA-restricted, with HLA associations seemingly driven largely by CMV exposure. When HLA alleles, especially DR and DQ, strongly co-occurred, attributing TCR associations to individual alleles was difficult. In this cohort, only TCR beta chains were sequenced, and detectable features were limited by the absence of alpha or paired-chain data. According to the authors, the approach could potentially be generalized to other disease states and immunological phenotypes. In a later genetic analysis, fewer N-insertions in productive TCRs were reported among donors in an Asian-associated ancestry cluster than the 666-donor mean. A further reported finding was that TCR beta sequences accurately predicted the HLA-A and HLA-B alleles for most subjects in the first cohort. In a later analysis, HLA-associated TCR beta chains showed more clonal expansion and lower generation probabilities than non-associated chains that were equally common. HLA typing was unavailable for some donors at each locus, so association tests used only the typed subset. Specific HLA alleles were associated with 15,000 to 20,000 TCR beta sequences at a false discovery rate of 0.05 in a later analysis. In the study, approximately 160 TCR beta chains were listed as associated with cytomegalovirus. Most TCR sequences were observed very rarely across donors, whereas some public TCRs were present in many individuals. Cytomegalovirus status was reported to be diagnosed by the classifier with high specificity and sensitivity in both the original and validation cohorts. An association between a missense DCLRE1C variant and V-gene and J-gene trimming of TCR beta chains was found in a later genetic analysis and replicated in an independent cohort. A few of the identified cytomegalovirus-associated TCR beta chains were confirmed in vitro to be specific for cytomegalovirus antigens. Some IMGT-functional V segments, including TRBV6-2 and TRBV6-3, could not be told apart with the 87-base-pair reads, so those segments were excluded. In an earlier analysis of some 550 of the donors, most TCR beta V segments were observed in productive rearrangements about 87% or about 30% of the time, broadly matching IMGT annotations. A later analysis reported that several top co-occurrence clusters appeared linked to parvovirus B19, influenza, CMV and Epstein-Barr virus. Linkage disequilibrium might explain the correlated functional status among segregating V segments, but an unknown experimental factor could not be excluded. A later analysis found that TCR association rates varied across HLA loci, with DRB1 alleles showing the most associated TCRs and HLA-C alleles the fewest.

The sample comprised PBMCs. The chain was built from TRBV10-3 and TRBJ2-3; TRBD1 is possibly the D segment (5 matching bases). This TCR was recovered from a girl under 10 years old in good health and CMV-seronegative. The CDR3 region has the sequence CAISEDRYSTDTQYF. The sequenced DNA: TGTGCCATCAGTGAGGACAGATATAGCACAGATACGCAGTATTTT.